The rows below give T cell receptor beta chains drawn from one sample of a study of cytomegalovirus exposure and HLA in healthy donors. TCRdb's table, derived via immunoSEQ multiplex PCR, lists solely in-frame clones and lacks some. Of 90,000 or so clones in the sample, 85% were seen once. Sequencing input: PBMCs. These TCRs come from a man younger than 35 in good health and CMV-seropositive. The CDR3 runs from the conserved cysteine through the conserved F or W. The order of the fields is J gene, V gene, CDR3 protein.

TRBJ2-1 | TRBV28 | CASSPPRGVYNEQFF
TRBJ1-1 | TRBV7-9 | CASSLAQGGGSLDTEAFF
TRBJ1-2 | TRBV28 | CASSVPGAIYGYTF
TRBJ1-5 | TRBV7-6 | CASSLSGGQPQHF
TRBJ1-4 | TRBV13 | CASSPPLSDRDNEKLFF
TRBJ1-2 | TRBV14 | CASSPGQGYGYTF
TRBJ1-5 | TRBV6-1 | CASSENRGPVDAQHF
TRBJ1-1 | TRBV29-1 | CSAFPQQGDGTEAFF
TRBJ2-3 | TRBV9 | CASSVVGGLGTDTQYF
TRBJ2-4 | TRBV19 | CASSTHKNIQYF
TRBJ2-7 | TRBV19 | CASSPGLAGVGAYEQYF
TRBJ2-5 | TRBV10-2 | CASSIGVQETQYF
TRBJ2-7 | TRBV5-1 | CASSLDRGATYEQYF
TRBJ2-3 | TRBV29-1 | CSVASRLSTDTQYF
TRBJ2-3 | TRBV7-6 | CASSLPYSSGGTDTQYF
TRBJ2-7 | TRBV7-8 | CASSRLPSGGTGGFGEQYF
TRBJ2-6 | TRBV5-1 | CASSLGGSGANVLTF
TRBJ1-1 | TRBV2 | CASSPNRGPTEAFF
TRBJ1-4 | TRBV25-1 | CASSEWGQGDEKLFF
TRBJ2-1 | TRBV6-1 | CASSEPGTSILYNEQFF
TRBJ2-1 | TRBV28 | CASRTIAGVNEQFF
TRBJ1-1 | TRBV2 | CASTLGGVETEAFF
TRBJ2-7 | TRBV29-1 | CSVRVAAGLYEQYF
TRBJ2-1 | TRBV11-3 | CASSFYGLAGNEQFF
TRBJ2-1 | TRBV18 | CASSPNGLARNEQFF
TRBJ2-7 | TRBV19 | CASSSPGQSSYEQYF
TRBJ2-7 | TRBV18 | CASSPGQPQYF
TRBJ1-4 | TRBV30 | CAWRDPGQGNEKLFF
TRBJ2-7 | TRBV30 | CAWKAGPAPYEQYF
TRBJ2-1 | TRBV5-1 | CASSLAGSSYNEQFF
TRBJ1-2 | TRBV28 | CASSLLGGTDNYGYTF
TRBJ2-5 | TRBV7-9 | CASSRTGIVAGGETQYF
TRBJ2-6 | TRBV5-1 | CASSLALYGANVLTF
TRBJ2-3 | TRBV19 | CASSIAGFGTDTQYF
TRBJ1-1 | TRBV28 | CASSLGPGGSNTEAFF
TRBJ2-5 | TRBV6-6 | CASSRGPSKETQYF
TRBJ2-7 | TRBV5-1 | CASSSGLPYEQYF
TRBJ1-5 | TRBV2 | CASSERWAGRIKTQPQHF
TRBJ2-1 | TRBV28 | CASSLLAGYSNSYNEQFF
TRBJ2-4 | TRBV6-6 | CASSYEGQGANIQYF
TRBJ1-5 | TRBV6-1 | CASSDDDREPLYSNQPQHF
TRBJ2-3 | TRBV16 | CASSQTTGTQTQYF
TRBJ2-7 | TRBV2 | CASRERDLPYEQYF
TRBJ2-7 | TRBV4-1 | CASSQVRGYEQYF
TRBJ2-1 | TRBV2 | CASNLGQGTYNEQFF
TRBJ1-1 | TRBV27 | CASSLRGKNTEAFF
TRBJ2-1 | TRBV25-1 | CASSPGDSYNEQFF
TRBJ2-2 | TRBV28 | CASNASPNPELFF
TRBJ1-3 | TRBV20-1 | CSARVRQVVYF
TRBJ2-1 | TRBV27 | CASSLYGTASSYNEQFF
TRBJ1-2 | TRBV19 | CASSIQGANYGYTF
TRBJ1-5 | TRBV2 | CASSEVQGWGNQPQHF
TRBJ2-1 | TRBV28 | CASSLGRGFNEQFF
TRBJ2-7 | TRBV9 | CASSAAPGTAYEQYF
TRBJ2-3 | TRBV28 | CASRDFPDTQYF
TRBJ2-5 | TRBV19 | CASSTEGRTLETQYF
TRBJ1-1 | TRBV18 | CASSRDRAYSEAFF
TRBJ2-3 | TRBV29-1 | CSVGLTGTSTDTQYF
TRBJ2-7 | TRBV27 | CASSSGLAYEQYF
TRBJ2-2 | TRBV5-4 | CASSLVVQGAAGTGELFF